What follows are 10 T cell receptor beta chains derived from one specimen sequenced in a study of beta chain features in type 1 diabetes. The investigators reverse transcribed all of the isolated RNA, so they sequenced expressed TCRB transcripts. Repertoires were generated with immunoSEQ multiplex PCR, while TCRdb's copy carries only in-frame clones and drops some. Among around 160,000 clones listed, nearly 50% were seen once. Material for sequencing was Tregs from blood. The receptors were gathered from a man between 18 and 35 years old in good health.

The chain combines TRBV10-3 with TRBJ2-7, with TRBD2 matching over 7 bases. Germline V gives CDR1 ENHRY, CDR2 SYGVKD. V lost 1 base and J lost 3; bases outside the gene matches: 6. CDR3 length: 15 residues. The chain's CDR3 is CAISEWGGYGYEQYF. DNA of the CDR3: TGTGCCATCAGTGAGTGGGGGGGGTACGGCTACGAGCAGTACTTC.

This sequence joins TRBV5-4 and TRBJ1-1; no definite D call. The V gene lost 7 bases and the J gene lost 4 bases, with 14 bases spanning the gap. Germline values: CDR1 SGHNT, CDR2 YYREEE (reference sequence). The length of the CDR3 is 13 residues. CDR3 DNA sequence: TGTGCCAGCTTTGGTCAACGCGGCACTGAAGCTTTCTTT. This codes for CASFGQRGTEAFF.

This CDR3 reads CASSVETSGGPRSSYNEQFF. CDR3 nucleotide sequence: TGTGCCAGCAGCGTAGAGACTAGCGGGGGGCCACGGAGCTCCTACAATGAGCAGTTCTTC. The V and J genes are TRBV9 and TRBJ2-1; TRBD2 agrees at 13 bases. V shed 0 bases and J 0 bases; nucleotides not matched to a gene: 9. Germline CDR1 is SGDLS and CDR2 is YYNGEE. The CDR3 totals 20 residues.

This clone was found once. V usage is TRBV7-3 and J usage is TRBJ2-7; weak D call: TRBD2 (5 bases). The CDR3 is 13 amino acids. The germline V gene has CDR1 SGHTA and CDR2 FQGTGA. V gave up 0 bases and J gave up 7 bases, with 10 bases separating them. As DNA, the CDR3 is TGTGCCAGCAGCTTAACCCTCGCGGGTGAGCAGTACTTC. Translation: CASSLTLAGEQYF.

The chain is built from TRBV7-2 and TRBJ1-1; possibly TRBD1 for D (6 bases). Per germline, CDR1 SGHTA and CDR2 FQGNSA. CDR3 length: 14 residues. V shed 1 base and J shed 1 base, with 7 bases lying between them. In DNA, the CDR3 is TGTGCCAGCAGCTTAGAGGGACAGAACACTGAAGCTTTCTTT. It translates to CASSLEGQNTEAFF.

V gene TRBV28 combines with J gene TRBJ1-2; the match to TRBD1 covers 8 bases. The V segment lost 8 bases and the J segment 4 bases; nucleotides outside the gene matches: 3. The CDR3 covers 12 residues. Per the germline V gene, CDR1 is MDHEN and CDR2 is SYDVKM. This CDR3 reads CASGDRTYGYTF. The CDR3 DNA follows: TGTGCCAGCGGGGACAGGACCTATGGCTACACCTTC.

The V gene is TRBV9, the J gene TRBJ2-1, with D hard to call. The germline gives CDR1 SGDLS, CDR2 YYNGEE. The CDR3 length is 16 residues. V lost 2 bases and J lost 0, with 12 bases in between. This CDR3 reads CASSVPRSSSYNEQFF. As DNA, the CDR3 is TGTGCCAGCAGCGTGCCTCGTTCGAGCTCCTACAATGAGCAGTTCTTC.

This clone has only a few counts. V usage is TRBV28 and J usage is TRBJ2-2, with 7 bases lining up with TRBD1. V shed 5 bases and J 5 bases; nucleotides not matched to a gene: 14. The CDR3 is 17 amino acids. Germline lookup yields CDR1 MDHEN and CDR2 SYDVKM. CDR3 loop: CASSPPAGTVVTGELFF. The DNA of the CDR3 is TGTGCCAGCAGTCCGCCGGCCGGGACAGTTGTGACCGGGGAGCTGTTTTTT.

This rearrangement joins TRBV29-1 to TRBJ2-7, with TRBD1 matching 7 bases. J was trimmed by 1 base and V by 7 bases; bases with no gene match: 10. The CDR3 loop spans 14 amino acids. CDR1 SQVTM and CDR2 ANQGSEA come from the germline V gene. The DNA for the CDR3 is TGCAGCGCTGTCAACCGGGACAGATCCTACGAGCAGTACTTC. It codes for CSAVNRDRSYEQYF.

The chain links TRBV20-1 to TRBJ2-5; D is undetermined. CDR1 is DFQATT and CDR2 is SNEGSKA in the germline V gene (reference sequence). Trimming left V 1 base short and J 7 bases short, with 4 bases between. CDR3 length equals 10 residues. CDR3 in amino acids: CSARVRTQYF. CDR3 bases: TGCAGTGCTAGAGTCCGGACCCAGTACTTC.